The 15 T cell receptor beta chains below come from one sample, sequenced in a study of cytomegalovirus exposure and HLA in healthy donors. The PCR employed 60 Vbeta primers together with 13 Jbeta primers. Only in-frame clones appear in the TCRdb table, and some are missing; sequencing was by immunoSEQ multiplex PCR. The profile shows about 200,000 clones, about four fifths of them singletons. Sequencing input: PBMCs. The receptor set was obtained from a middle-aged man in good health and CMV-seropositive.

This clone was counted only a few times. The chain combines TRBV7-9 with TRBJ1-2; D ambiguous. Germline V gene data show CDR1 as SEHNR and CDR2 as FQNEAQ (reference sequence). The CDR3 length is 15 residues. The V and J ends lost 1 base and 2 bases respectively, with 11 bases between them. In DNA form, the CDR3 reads TGTGCCAGCAGCTTAGACTCGTTGTTAAACTATGGCTACACCTTC. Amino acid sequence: CASSLDSLLNYGYTF.

The CDR3 region has the DNA TGTGCCAGCTCCTTAAGCGGGTCGGGGACAGGGGAGAATTCACCCCTCCACTTT. Its protein is CASSLSGSGTGENSPLHF. The genes are TRBV27 and TRBJ1-6; 10 positions agree with TRBD1. In germline, CDR1 is MNHEY, CDR2 SMNVEV (reference sequence). This CDR3 is built from 18 residues. V was pared by 8 bases and J by 7 bases, with 17 bases of the junction left unmatched.

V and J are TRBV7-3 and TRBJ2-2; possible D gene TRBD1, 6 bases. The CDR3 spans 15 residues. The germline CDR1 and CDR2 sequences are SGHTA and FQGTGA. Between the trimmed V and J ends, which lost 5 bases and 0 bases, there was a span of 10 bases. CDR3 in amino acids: CASSRTGPNTGELFF. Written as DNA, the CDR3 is TGTGCCAGCAGCCGCACAGGGCCGAACACCGGGGAGCTGTTTTTT.

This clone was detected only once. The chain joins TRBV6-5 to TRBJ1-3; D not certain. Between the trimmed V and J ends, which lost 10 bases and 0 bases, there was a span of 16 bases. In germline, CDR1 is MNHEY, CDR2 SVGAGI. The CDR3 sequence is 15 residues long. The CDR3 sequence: CATEMVLFSGNTIYF. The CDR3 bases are TGTGCCACCGAGATGGTGCTCTTCTCTGGAAACACCATATATTTT.

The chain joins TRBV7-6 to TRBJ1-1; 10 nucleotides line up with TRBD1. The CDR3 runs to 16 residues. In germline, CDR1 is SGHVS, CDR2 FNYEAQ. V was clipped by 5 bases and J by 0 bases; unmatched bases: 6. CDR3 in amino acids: CASSLGTGDMNTEAFF. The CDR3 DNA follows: TGTGCCAGCAGCCTAGGGACAGGGGACATGAACACTGAAGCTTTCTTT.

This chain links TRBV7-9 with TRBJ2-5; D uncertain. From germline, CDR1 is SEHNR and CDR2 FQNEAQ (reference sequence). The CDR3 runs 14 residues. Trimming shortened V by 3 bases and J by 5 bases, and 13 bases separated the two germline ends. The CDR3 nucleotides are TGTGCCAGCAGCTTTACCTCCGGGTTTGAGACCCAGTACTTC. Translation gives CASSFTSGFETQYF.

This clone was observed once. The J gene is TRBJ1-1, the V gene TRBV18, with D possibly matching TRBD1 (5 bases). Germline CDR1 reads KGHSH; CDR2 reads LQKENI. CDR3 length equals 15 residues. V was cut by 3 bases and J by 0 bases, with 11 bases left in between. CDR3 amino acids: CASSPSQGMNTEAFF. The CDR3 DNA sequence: TGTGCCAGCTCACCCAGTCAGGGCATGAACACTGAAGCTTTCTTT.

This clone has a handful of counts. The CDR3, as DNA: TGCGCCAGCAGCGAGGGACTAGCGGGAGCAGAGACCCAGTACTTC. It is translated as CASSEGLAGAETQYF. The J gene is TRBJ2-5, the V gene TRBV5-1, with 14 bases aligning to TRBD2. V trimming: 4 bases; J trimming: 4 bases; junction bases outside the gene matches: 3. CDR3 length: 15 amino acids. The V gene's germline CDR1 is SGHRS and CDR2 YFSETQ.

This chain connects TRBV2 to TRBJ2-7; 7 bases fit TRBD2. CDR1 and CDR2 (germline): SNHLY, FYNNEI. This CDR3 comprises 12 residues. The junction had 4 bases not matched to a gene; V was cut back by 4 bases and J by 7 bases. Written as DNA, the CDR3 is TGTGCCAGCAGTGTAACGGGGGGTGAGCAGTACGTC. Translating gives CASSVTGGEQYV.

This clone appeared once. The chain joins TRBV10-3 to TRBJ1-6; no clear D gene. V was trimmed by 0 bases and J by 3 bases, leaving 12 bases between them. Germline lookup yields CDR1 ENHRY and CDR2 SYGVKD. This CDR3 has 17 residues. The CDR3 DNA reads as TGTGCCATCAGTGAGTCCGCAGGTGGAAACTATAATTCACCCCTCCACTTT. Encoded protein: CAISESAGGNYNSPLHF.

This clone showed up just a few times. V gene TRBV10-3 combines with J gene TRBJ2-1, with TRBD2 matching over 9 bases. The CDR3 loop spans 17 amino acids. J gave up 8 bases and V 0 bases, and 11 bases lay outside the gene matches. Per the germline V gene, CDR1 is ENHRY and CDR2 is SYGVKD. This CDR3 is CAISESLAGEVSHEQFF. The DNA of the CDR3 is TGTGCCATCAGTGAGTCATTAGCGGGAGAGGTTTCGCATGAGCAGTTCTTC.

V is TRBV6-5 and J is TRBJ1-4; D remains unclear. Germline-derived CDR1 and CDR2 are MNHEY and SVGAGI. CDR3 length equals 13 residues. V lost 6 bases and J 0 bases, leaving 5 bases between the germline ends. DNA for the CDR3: TGTGCCAGCAGCATCACAACTAATGAAAAACTGTTTTTT. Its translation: CASSITTNEKLFF.

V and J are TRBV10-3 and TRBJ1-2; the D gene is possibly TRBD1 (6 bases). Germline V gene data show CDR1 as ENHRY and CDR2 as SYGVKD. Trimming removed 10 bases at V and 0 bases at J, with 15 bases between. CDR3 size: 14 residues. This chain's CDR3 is CATRPGQANYGYTF. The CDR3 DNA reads TGTGCCACCAGACCGGGACAAGCTAACTATGGCTACACCTTC.

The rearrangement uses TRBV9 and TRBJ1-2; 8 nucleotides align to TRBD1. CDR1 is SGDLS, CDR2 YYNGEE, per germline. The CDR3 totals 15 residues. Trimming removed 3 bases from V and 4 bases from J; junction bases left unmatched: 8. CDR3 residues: CASSGGDRPGYGYTF. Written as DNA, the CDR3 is TGTGCCAGCAGCGGGGGGGACAGGCCTGGCTATGGCTACACCTTC.

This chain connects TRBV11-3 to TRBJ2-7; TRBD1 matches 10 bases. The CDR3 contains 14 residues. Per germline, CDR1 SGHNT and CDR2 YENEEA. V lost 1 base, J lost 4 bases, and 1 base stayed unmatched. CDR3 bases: TGTGCCAGCAGCTTAGGACAGGGGGCTTACGAGCAGTACGTC. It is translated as CASSLGQGAYEQYV.